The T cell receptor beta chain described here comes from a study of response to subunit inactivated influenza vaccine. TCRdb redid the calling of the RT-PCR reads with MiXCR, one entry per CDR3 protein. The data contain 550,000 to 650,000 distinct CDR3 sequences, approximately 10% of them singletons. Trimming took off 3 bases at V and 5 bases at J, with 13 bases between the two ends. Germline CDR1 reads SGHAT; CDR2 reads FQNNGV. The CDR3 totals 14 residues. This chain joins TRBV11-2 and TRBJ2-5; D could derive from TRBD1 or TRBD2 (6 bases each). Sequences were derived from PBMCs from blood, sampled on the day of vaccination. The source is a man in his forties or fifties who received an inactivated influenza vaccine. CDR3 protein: CASSFERGRETQYF. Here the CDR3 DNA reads TGTGCCAGCAGCTTCGAACGGGGGCGGGAGACCCAGTACTTC.